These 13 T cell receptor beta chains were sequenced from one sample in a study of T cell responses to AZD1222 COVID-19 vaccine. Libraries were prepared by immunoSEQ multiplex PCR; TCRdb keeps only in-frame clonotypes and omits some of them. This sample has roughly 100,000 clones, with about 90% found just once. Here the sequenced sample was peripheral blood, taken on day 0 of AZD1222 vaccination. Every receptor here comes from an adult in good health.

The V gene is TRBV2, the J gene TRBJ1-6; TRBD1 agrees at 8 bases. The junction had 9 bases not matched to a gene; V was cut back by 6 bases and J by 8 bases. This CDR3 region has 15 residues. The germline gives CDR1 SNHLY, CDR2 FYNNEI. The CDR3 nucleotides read TGTGCCAGCAGGATACAGGGGGTTGGGTATTCACCCCTCCACTTT. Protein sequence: CASRIQGVGYSPLHF.

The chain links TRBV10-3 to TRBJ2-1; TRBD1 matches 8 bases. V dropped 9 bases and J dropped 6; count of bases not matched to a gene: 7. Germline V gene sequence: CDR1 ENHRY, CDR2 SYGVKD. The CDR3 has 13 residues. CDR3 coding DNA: TGTGCCATTTCGGGACAGGCCCTCAATGAGCAGTTCTTC. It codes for CAISGQALNEQFF.

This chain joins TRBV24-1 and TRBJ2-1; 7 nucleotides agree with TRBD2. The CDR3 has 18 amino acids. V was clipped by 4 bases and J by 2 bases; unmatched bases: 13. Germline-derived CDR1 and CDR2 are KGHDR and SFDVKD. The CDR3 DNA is TGTGCCACCAGTGACCCCACCCCCCTAGCGGAAACCTACAATGAGCAGTTCTTC. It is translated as CATSDPTPLAETYNEQFF.

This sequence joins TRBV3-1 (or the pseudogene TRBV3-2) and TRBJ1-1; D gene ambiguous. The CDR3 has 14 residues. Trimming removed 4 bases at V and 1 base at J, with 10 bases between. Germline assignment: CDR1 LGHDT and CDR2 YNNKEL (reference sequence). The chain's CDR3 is CASSPPTKNTEAFF. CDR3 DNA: TGTGCCAGCAGCCCCCCGACGAAGAACACTGAAGCTTTCTTT.

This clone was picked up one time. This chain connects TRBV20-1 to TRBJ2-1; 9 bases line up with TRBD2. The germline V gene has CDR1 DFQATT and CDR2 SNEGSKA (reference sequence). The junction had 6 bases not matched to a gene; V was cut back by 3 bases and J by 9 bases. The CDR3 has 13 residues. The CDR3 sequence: CSASVTSGPEQFF. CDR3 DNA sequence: TGCAGTGCTAGTGTTACTAGCGGGCCTGAGCAGTTCTTC.

In DNA form, the CDR3 reads TGTGCCAGCAGTTACTCGGAGGGCACTGAAGCTTTCTTT. This sequence encodes CASSYSEGTEAFF. The rearrangement uses TRBV6-6 and TRBJ1-1, with D unclear. The V gene lost 0 bases and the J gene lost 4 bases, with 6 bases spanning the gap. Germline-derived CDR1 and CDR2 are MNHNY and SVGAGI (reference sequence). CDR3 length equals 13 residues.

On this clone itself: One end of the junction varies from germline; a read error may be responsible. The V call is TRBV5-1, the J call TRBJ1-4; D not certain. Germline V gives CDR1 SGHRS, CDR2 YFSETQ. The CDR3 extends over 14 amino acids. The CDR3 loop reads CASSLRTTNEKLFF. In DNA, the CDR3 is TGTGCCAGCAGCTTACGTACAACTAATGAAAAACTGTTTTTT.

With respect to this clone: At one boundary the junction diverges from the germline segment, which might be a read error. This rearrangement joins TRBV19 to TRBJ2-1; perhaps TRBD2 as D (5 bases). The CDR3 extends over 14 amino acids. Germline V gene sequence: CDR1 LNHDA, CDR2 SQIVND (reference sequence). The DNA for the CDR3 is TGTGCCAGCGGGAAAAAATACTCCTACAATGAGCGGTTCTTC. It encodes CASGKKYSYNERFF.

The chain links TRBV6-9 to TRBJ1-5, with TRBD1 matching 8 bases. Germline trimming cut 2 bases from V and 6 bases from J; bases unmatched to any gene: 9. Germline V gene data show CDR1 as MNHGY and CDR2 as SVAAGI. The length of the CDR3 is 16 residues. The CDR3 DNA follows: TGTGCCAGCAGTTATGCCGGACAGGGCGACGGTCAGCCCCAGCATTTT. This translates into CASSYAGQGDGQPQHF.

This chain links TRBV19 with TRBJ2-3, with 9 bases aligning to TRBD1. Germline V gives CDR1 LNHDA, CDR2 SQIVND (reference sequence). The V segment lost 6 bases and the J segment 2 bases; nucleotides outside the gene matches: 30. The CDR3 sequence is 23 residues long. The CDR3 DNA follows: TGTGCCAGTAGGGGCCGCCCAAGAACCGGGACAGGGTTAGAAGTCTCAAACACAGATACGCAGTATTTT. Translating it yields CASRGRPRTGTGLEVSNTDTQYF.

CDR3 sequence reads: CSVEDRLGSPNTEAFF. DNA for the CDR3: TGCAGCGTTGAAGATCGTTTAGGCAGCCCGAACACTGAAGCTTTCTTT. The chain couples TRBV29-1 to TRBJ1-1; the D is unclear. The CDR3 length is 16 residues. Trimming stripped 0 bases from V and 1 base from J, with 15 bases between. In germline, CDR1 is SQVTM, CDR2 ANQGSEA.

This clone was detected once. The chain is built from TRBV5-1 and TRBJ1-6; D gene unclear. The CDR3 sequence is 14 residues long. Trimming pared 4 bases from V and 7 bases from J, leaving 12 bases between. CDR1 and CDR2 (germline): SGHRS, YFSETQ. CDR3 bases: TGCGCCAGCAGCCTGGAACCTGGGAATTCACCCCTCCACTTT. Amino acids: CASSLEPGNSPLHF.

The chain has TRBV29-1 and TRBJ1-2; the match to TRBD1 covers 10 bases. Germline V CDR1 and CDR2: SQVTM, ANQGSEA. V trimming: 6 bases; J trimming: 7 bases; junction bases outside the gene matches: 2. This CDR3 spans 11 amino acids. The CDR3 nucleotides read TGCAGCGTCAGACAGGGGGCTGGCTACACCTTC. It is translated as CSVRQGAGYTF.